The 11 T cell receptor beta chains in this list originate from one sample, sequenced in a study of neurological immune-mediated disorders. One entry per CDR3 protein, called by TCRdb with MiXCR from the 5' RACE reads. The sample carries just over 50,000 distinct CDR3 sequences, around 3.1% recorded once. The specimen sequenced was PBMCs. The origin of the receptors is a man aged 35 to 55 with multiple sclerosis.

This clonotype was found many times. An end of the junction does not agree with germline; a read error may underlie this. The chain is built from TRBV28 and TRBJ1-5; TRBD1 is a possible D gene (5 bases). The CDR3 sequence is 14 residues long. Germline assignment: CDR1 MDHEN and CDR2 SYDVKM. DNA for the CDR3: TGTGCCAGCAGCAACCAGGGTTCCAATCAGCCCCAGAATTTT. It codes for CASSNQGSNQPQNF.

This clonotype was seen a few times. As DNA, the CDR3 is TGCGCCAGCAGTAAGATCGAAGTAGGGTCCCCTGAAGCTTTCTTT. Its protein is CASSKIEVGSPEAFF. The chain recombines TRBV4-1 with TRBJ1-1; D is unresolved. Germline CDR1 is MGHRA and CDR2 is YSYEKL. Trimming took off 6 bases at V and 6 bases at J, with 20 bases between the two ends. The CDR3 runs to 15 residues.

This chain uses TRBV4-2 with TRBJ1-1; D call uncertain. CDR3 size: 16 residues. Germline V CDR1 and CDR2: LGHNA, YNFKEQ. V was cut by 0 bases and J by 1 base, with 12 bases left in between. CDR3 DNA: TGTGCCAGCAGCCAAGATCGTGTGTTAACGAACACTGAAGCTTTCTTT. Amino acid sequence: CASSQDRVLTNTEAFF.

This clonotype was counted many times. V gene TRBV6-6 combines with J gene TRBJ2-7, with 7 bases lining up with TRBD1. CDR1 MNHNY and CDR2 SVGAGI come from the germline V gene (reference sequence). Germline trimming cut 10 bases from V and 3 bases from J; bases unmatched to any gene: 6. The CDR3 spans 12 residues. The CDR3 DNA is TGTGCCACCGGGACAGAGATCTACGAGCAGTACTTC. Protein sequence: CATGTEIYEQYF.

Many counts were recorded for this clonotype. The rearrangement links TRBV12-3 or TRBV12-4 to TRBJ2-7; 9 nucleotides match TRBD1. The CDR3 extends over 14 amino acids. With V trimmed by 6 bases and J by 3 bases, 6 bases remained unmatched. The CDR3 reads CASRSGTGLYEQYF. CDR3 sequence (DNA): TGTGCCAGCAGATCCGGGACAGGGCTCTACGAGCAGTACTTC.

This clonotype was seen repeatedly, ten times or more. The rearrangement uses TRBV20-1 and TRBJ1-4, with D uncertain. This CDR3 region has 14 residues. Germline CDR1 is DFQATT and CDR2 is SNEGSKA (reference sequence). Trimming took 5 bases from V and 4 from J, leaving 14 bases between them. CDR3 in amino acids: CSALLRGINEKLFF. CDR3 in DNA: TGCAGTGCTCTCCTCCGGGGTATTAATGAAAAACTGTTTTTT.

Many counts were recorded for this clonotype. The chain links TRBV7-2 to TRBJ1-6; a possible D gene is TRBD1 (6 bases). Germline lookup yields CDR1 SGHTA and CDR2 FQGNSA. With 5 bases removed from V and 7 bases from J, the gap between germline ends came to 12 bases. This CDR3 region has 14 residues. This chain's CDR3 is CASSPRGGNSPLHF. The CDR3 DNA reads TGTGCCAGCAGCCCCAGGGGAGGGAATTCACCCCTCCACTTT.

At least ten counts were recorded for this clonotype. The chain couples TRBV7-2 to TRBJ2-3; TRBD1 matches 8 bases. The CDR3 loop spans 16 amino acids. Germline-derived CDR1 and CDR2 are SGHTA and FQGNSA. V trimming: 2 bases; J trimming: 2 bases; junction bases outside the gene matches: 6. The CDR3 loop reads CASSLTRDRHTDTQYF. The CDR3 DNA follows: TGTGCCAGCAGCTTAACCAGGGACAGGCACACAGATACGCAGTATTTT.

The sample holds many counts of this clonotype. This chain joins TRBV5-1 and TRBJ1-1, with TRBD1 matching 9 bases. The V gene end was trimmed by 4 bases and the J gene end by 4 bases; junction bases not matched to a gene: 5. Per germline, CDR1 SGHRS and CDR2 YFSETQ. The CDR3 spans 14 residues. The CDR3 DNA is TGCGCCAGCAGCCAGGGACAGGGAGGCACTGAAGCTTTCTTT. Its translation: CASSQGQGGTEAFF.

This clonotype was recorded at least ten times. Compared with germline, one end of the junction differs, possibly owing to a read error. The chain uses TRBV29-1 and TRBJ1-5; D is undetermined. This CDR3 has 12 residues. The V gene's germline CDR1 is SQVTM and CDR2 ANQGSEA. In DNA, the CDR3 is TGCAGCGTTGTTGTCAGCAATCAGCCCCAGAATTTT. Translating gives CSVVVSNQPQNF. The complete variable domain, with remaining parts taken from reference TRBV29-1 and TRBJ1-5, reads SAVISQKPSRDICQRGTSLTIQCQVDSQVTMMFWYRQQPGQSLTLIATANQGSEATYESGFVIDKFPISRPNLTFSTLTVSNMSPEDSSIYLCSVVVSNQPQNFGDGTRLSIL.

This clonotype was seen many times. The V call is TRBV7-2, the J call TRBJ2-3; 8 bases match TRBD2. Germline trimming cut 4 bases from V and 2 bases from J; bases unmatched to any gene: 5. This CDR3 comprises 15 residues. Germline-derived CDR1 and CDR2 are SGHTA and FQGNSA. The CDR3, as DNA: TGTGCCAGCAGCTCAACTAGCGGATTCACAGATACGCAGTATTTT. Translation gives CASSSTSGFTDTQYF. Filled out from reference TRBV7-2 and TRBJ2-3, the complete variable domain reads GAGVSQSPSNKVTEKGKDVELRCDPISGHTALYWYRQSLGQGLEFLIYFQGNSAPDKSGLPSDRFSAERTGGSVSTLTIQRTQQEDSAVYLCASSSTSGFTDTQYFGPGTRLTVL.